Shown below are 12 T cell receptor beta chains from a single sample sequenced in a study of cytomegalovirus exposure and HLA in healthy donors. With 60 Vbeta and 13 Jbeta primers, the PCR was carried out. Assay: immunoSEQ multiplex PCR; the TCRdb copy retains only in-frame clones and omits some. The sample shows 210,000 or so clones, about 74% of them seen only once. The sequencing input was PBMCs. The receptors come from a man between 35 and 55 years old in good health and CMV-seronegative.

CDR3 amino acids: CASSQDGGENGYTF. The CDR3, as DNA: TGCGCCAGCAGCCAAGATGGAGGGGAAAATGGCTACACCTTC. The rearrangement uses TRBV4-1 and TRBJ1-2, with D possibly matching TRBD1 (5 bases). CDR3 length: 14 residues. V was shortened by 0 bases and J by 6 bases, with 11 bases between the two germline ends. The germline V gene encodes CDR1 MGHRA and CDR2 YSYEKL.

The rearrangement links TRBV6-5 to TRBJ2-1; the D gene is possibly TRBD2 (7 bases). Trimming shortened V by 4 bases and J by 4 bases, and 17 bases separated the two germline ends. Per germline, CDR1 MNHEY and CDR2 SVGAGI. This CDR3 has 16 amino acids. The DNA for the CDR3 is TGTGCCAGCAGTTCCCCGTCGGGGGGCGGGTACAATGAGCAGTTCTTC. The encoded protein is CASSSPSGGGYNEQFF.

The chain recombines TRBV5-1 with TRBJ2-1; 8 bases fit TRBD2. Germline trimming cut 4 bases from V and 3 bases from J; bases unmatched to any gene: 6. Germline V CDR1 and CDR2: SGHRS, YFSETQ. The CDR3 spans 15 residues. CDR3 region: CASSLGLVGYNEQFF. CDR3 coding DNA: TGCGCCAGCAGCCTGGGACTAGTTGGCTACAATGAGCAGTTCTTC.

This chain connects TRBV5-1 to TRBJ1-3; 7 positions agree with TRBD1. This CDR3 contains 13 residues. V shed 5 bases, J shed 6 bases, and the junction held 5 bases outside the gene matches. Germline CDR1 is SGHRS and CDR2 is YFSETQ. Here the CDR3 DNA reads TGCGCCAGCAGTCCGGGACAGTTAAACACCATATATTTT. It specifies CASSPGQLNTIYF.

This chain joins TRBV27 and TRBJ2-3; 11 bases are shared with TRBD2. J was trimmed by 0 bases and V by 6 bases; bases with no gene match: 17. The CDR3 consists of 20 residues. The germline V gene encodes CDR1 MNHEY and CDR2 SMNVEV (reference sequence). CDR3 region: CASSNPLGLAGGRSTDTQYF. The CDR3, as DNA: TGTGCCAGCAGCAACCCGCTGGGGCTAGCGGGGGGCCGTAGCACAGATACGCAGTATTTT.

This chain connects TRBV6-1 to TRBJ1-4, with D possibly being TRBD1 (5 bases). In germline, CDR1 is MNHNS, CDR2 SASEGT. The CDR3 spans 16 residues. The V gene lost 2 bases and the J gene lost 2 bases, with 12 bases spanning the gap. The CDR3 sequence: CASSEMGYRTNEKLFF. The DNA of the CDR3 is TGTGCCAGCAGTGAAATGGGGTACAGGACTAATGAAAAACTGTTTTTT.

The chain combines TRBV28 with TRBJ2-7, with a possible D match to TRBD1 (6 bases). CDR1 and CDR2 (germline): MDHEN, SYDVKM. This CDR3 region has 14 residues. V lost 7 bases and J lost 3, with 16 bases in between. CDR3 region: CASMHPLGGYEQYF. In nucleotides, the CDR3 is TGTGCCAGCATGCACCCTCTAGGGGGCTACGAGCAGTACTTC.

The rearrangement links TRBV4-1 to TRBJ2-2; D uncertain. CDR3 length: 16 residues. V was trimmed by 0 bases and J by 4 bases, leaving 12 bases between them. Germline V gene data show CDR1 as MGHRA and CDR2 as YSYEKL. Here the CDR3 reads CASSQEGRITTGELFF. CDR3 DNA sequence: TGCGCCAGCAGCCAAGAGGGCCGTATAACCACCGGGGAGCTGTTTTTT.

CDR3 in DNA: TGTGCCAGTAGTATGGGCGGGAGGGCCTACGAGCAGTACTTC. Encoded protein: CASSMGGRAYEQYF. V usage is TRBV19 and J usage is TRBJ2-7; 9 positions agree with TRBD2. Germline CDR1 reads LNHDA; CDR2 reads SQIVND (reference sequence). CDR3 size: 14 residues. V shed 3 bases, J shed 2 bases, and the junction held 2 bases outside the gene matches.

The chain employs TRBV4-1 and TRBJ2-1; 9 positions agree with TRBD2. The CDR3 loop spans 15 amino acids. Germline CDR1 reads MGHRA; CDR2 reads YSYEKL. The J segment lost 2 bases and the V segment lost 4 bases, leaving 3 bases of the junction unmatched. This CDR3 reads CASSLLAGTYNEQFF. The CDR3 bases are TGCGCCAGCAGCCTTCTAGCGGGGACCTACAATGAGCAGTTCTTC.

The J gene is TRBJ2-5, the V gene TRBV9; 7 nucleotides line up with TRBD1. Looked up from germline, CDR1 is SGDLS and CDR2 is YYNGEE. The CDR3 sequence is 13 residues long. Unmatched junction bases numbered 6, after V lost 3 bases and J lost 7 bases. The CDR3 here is CASSDTGVGTQYF. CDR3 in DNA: TGTGCCAGCAGCGACACAGGGGTGGGGACCCAGTACTTC.

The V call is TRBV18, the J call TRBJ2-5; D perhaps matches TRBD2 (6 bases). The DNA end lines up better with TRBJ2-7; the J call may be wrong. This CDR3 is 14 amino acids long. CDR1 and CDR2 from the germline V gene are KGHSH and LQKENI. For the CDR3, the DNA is TGTGCCAGCTCACCTGACGGGAGCGGGCGCGAGCAGTACTTC. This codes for CASSPDGSGREQYF.